This is a list of T cell receptor beta chains from one sample in a study of blood T cell repertoires in COVID-19. Libraries were prepared by immunoSEQ multiplex PCR; TCRdb keeps only in-frame clonotypes and omits some of them. The data show fewer than 100,000 clones, 80% seen once. Material: peripheral blood. The receptors shown here come from a woman in her 70s with acute or convalescent COVID-19. The CDR3 runs from the conserved cysteine through the conserved F or W. The order of the fields is J gene, clone size, V gene, D gene, CDR3 protein, CDR3 DNA. A D gene is named only where the DNA matches it firmly. Size is stated for part of the rows, as once, few or many counts, or as a class when the clone is expanded.

j_gene: TRBJ2-1
abundance: NA
v_gene: TRBV2
d_gene: TRBD1
CDR3aa: CASSERQGTYNEQFF
CDR3nt: TGTGCCAGCAGTGAACGACAGGGGACCTACAATGAGCAGTTCTTC

j_gene: TRBJ2-7
abundance: NA
v_gene: TRBV9
d_gene: TRBD2
CDR3aa: CASSLGGILGEQYF
CDR3nt: TGTGCCAGCAGCCTCGGGGGGATCTTGGGCGAGCAGTACTTC

j_gene: TRBJ2-1
abundance: NA
v_gene: TRBV5-1
d_gene: TRBD1
CDR3aa: CASSLGQGARDEQFF
CDR3nt: TGCGCCAGCAGCTTGGGGCAGGGGGCGAGGGATGAGCAGTTCTTC

j_gene: TRBJ2-7
abundance: few
v_gene: TRBV2
d_gene: NA
CDR3aa: CASSDWAETSYEQYF
CDR3nt: TGTGCCAGCAGTGATTGGGCCGAAACCTCATACGAGCAGTACTTC

j_gene: TRBJ1-5
abundance: NA
v_gene: TRBV6-5
d_gene: NA
CDR3aa: CASSLQDSNQPQHF
CDR3nt: TGTGCCAGCAGTCTCCAGGATAGCAATCAGCCCCAGCATTTT

j_gene: TRBJ2-7
abundance: NA
v_gene: TRBV12-2
d_gene: NA
CDR3aa: CASRLAIEQGPSYEQYF
CDR3nt: TGTGCAAGTCGCTTAGCGATAGAACAGGGACCCTCCTACGAGCAGTACTTC

j_gene: TRBJ2-7
abundance: few
v_gene: TRBV3-1/TRBV3-2
d_gene: TRBD2
CDR3aa: CASSQDLGVAGLYF
CDR3nt: TGTGCCAGCAGCCAAGATCTCGGAGTAGCGGGCCTCTACTTC

j_gene: TRBJ2-3
abundance: NA
v_gene: TRBV29-1
d_gene: TRBD2
CDR3aa: CSANRGGSGTDTQYF
CDR3nt: TGCAGCGCAAATCGGGGCGGGAGTGGCACAGATACGCAGTATTTT

j_gene: TRBJ1-2
abundance: NA
v_gene: TRBV18
d_gene: NA
CDR3aa: CASSPLDSYGYTF
CDR3nt: TGTGCCAGCTCACCACTGGACAGTTACGGCTACACCTTC

j_gene: TRBJ1-6
abundance: NA
v_gene: TRBV6-5
d_gene: NA
CDR3aa: CASTSTGDNSPLHF
CDR3nt: TGTGCCAGCACCTCTACGGGGGATAATTCACCCCTCCACTTT

j_gene: TRBJ2-5
abundance: NA
v_gene: TRBV7-6
d_gene: TRBD1
CDR3aa: CASSQTPAGTGTETQYF
CDR3nt: TGTGCCAGCAGTCAAACTCCCGCCGGGACAGGGACCGAGACCCAGTACTTC

j_gene: TRBJ2-7
abundance: once
v_gene: TRBV4-3
d_gene: NA
CDR3aa: CASSQGEGREQYF
CDR3nt: TGCGCCAGCAGCCAAGGCGAAGGGAGAGAGCAGTACTTC

j_gene: TRBJ2-7
abundance: NA
v_gene: TRBV4-2
d_gene: TRBD1
CDR3aa: CASSQDLGTVDYEQYF
CDR3nt: TGTGCCAGCAGCCAAGACTTAGGGACAGTGGACTACGAGCAGTACTTC

j_gene: TRBJ2-5
abundance: NA
v_gene: TRBV18
d_gene: TRBD1
CDR3aa: CASSPTDREETQYF
CDR3nt: TGTGCCAGCTCACCGACGGACAGGGAAGAGACCCAGTACTTC

j_gene: TRBJ1-4
abundance: once
v_gene: TRBV28
d_gene: NA
CDR3aa: CASSLGGAGDEKLFF
CDR3nt: TGTGCCAGCAGTTTGGGGGGGGCGGGCGATGAAAAACTGTTTTTT

j_gene: TRBJ1-2
abundance: NA
v_gene: TRBV4-2
d_gene: NA
CDR3aa: CASSQDIRTANYGYTF
CDR3nt: TGTGCCAGCAGCCAAGATATAAGAACAGCTAACTATGGCTACACCTTC

j_gene: TRBJ1-5
abundance: NA
v_gene: TRBV27
d_gene: NA
CDR3aa: CASSSTVNQPQHF
CDR3nt: TGTGCCAGCAGTTCGACAGTAAATCAGCCCCAGCATTTT

j_gene: TRBJ2-2
abundance: few
v_gene: TRBV11-2
d_gene: NA
CDR3aa: CASSPTGYTGELFF
CDR3nt: TGTGCCAGCAGCCCAACTGGTTACACCGGGGAGCTGTTTTTT

j_gene: TRBJ1-2
abundance: NA
v_gene: TRBV10-3
d_gene: NA
CDR3aa: CAISDPGQGPYGYTF
CDR3nt: TGTGCCATCAGTGACCCCGGGCAGGGGCCTTATGGCTACACCTTC

j_gene: TRBJ1-2
abundance: NA
v_gene: TRBV7-2
d_gene: NA
CDR3aa: CASSLVMGGWDGYTF
CDR3nt: TGTGCCAGCAGCTTAGTCATGGGAGGGTGGGATGGCTACACCTTC

j_gene: TRBJ2-7
abundance: NA
v_gene: TRBV6-5
d_gene: NA
CDR3aa: CASSLPGTPTYEQYF
CDR3nt: TGTGCCAGCAGTCTCCCCGGGACACCAACCTACGAGCAGTACTTC

j_gene: TRBJ1-5
abundance: NA
v_gene: TRBV28
d_gene: NA
CDR3aa: CASSAQGINQPQHF
CDR3nt: TGTGCCAGCAGCGCACAGGGAATCAATCAGCCCCAGCATTTT

j_gene: TRBJ1-6
abundance: NA
v_gene: TRBV28
d_gene: NA
CDR3aa: CASSASQGPSYSYNSPLHF
CDR3nt: TGTGCCAGCAGTGCATCGCAGGGCCCTTCCTACTCCTATAATTCACCCCTCCACTTT

j_gene: TRBJ2-2
abundance: NA
v_gene: TRBV7-9
d_gene: TRBD2
CDR3aa: CASSSGLATGELFF
CDR3nt: TGTGCCAGCAGCTCGGGACTAGCAACCGGGGAGCTGTTTTTT

j_gene: TRBJ2-3
abundance: NA
v_gene: TRBV7-3
d_gene: NA
CDR3aa: CASKLKGDLSGDTQYF
CDR3nt: TGTGCCAGCAAGCTTAAAGGGGACCTTAGCGGAGATACGCAGTATTTT

j_gene: TRBJ2-3
abundance: NA
v_gene: TRBV20-1
d_gene: NA
CDR3aa: CSASFVTTDTQYF
CDR3nt: TGCAGTGCTAGTTTCGTGACTACAGATACGCAGTATTTT

j_gene: TRBJ2-1
abundance: NA
v_gene: TRBV7-8
d_gene: TRBD2
CDR3aa: CASSLRTSGNEQFF
CDR3nt: TGTGCCAGCAGTTTACGGACTAGCGGCAATGAGCAGTTCTTC

j_gene: TRBJ2-3
abundance: NA
v_gene: TRBV4-1
d_gene: TRBD2
CDR3aa: CASSPRLAGGLDTQYF
CDR3nt: TGCGCCAGCAGCCCCCGACTAGCGGGAGGGTTGGATACGCAGTATTTT

j_gene: TRBJ1-4
abundance: NA
v_gene: TRBV28
d_gene: NA
CDR3aa: CASSLTHPGWEKLFF
CDR3nt: TGTGCCAGCAGTTTAACGCATCCCGGGTGGGAAAAACTGTTTTTT

j_gene: TRBJ1-5
abundance: NA
v_gene: TRBV6-5
d_gene: NA
CDR3aa: CASRTTVFQPQHF
CDR3nt: TGTGCCAGCAGGACAACAGTCTTCCAGCCCCAGCATTTT

j_gene: TRBJ2-1
abundance: NA
v_gene: TRBV6-5
d_gene: NA
CDR3aa: CASSPRESNEQFF
CDR3nt: TGTGCCAGCAGTCCCCGGGAGTCCAATGAGCAGTTCTTC

j_gene: TRBJ1-1
abundance: NA
v_gene: TRBV27
d_gene: NA
CDR3aa: CASSSFSKTDVFF
CDR3nt: TGTGCCAGCAGTTCTTTCAGCAAGACTGATGTTTTCTTT

j_gene: TRBJ2-7
abundance: NA
v_gene: TRBV5-5
d_gene: NA
CDR3aa: CASHDRMLGEQYF
CDR3nt: TGTGCCAGCCACGACAGGATGTTAGGCGAGCAGTACTTC

j_gene: TRBJ1-5
abundance: NA
v_gene: TRBV4-1
d_gene: NA
CDR3aa: CASSPWENQPQHF
CDR3nt: TGCGCCAGCAGCCCCTGGGAGAATCAGCCCCAGCATTTT

j_gene: TRBJ2-1
abundance: NA
v_gene: TRBV29-1
d_gene: TRBD1
CDR3aa: CSVVAQGALNEQFF
CDR3nt: TGCAGCGTTGTAGCCCAGGGGGCGCTTAATGAGCAGTTCTTC

j_gene: TRBJ1-6
abundance: NA
v_gene: TRBV7-3
d_gene: NA
CDR3aa: CASSIGIRNSPLHF
CDR3nt: TGTGCCAGCAGCATCGGGATACGGAATTCACCCCTCCACTTT

j_gene: TRBJ2-7
abundance: NA
v_gene: TRBV24-1
d_gene: TRBD2
CDR3aa: CATSDSGSVYEQYF
CDR3nt: TGTGCCACCAGTGACAGCGGGAGTGTTTACGAGCAGTACTTC

j_gene: TRBJ2-2
abundance: few
v_gene: TRBV7-6
d_gene: TRBD2
CDR3aa: CASSLDSGGSPTGELFF
CDR3nt: TGTGCCAGCAGCTTAGATTCCGGGGGGAGTCCTACCGGGGAGCTGTTTTTT

j_gene: TRBJ2-1
abundance: NA
v_gene: TRBV29-1
d_gene: NA
CDR3aa: CSVERVYNEQFF
CDR3nt: TGCAGCGTGGAGCGGGTCTACAATGAGCAGTTCTTC

j_gene: TRBJ2-7
abundance: NA
v_gene: TRBV2
d_gene: TRBD1
CDR3aa: CASVRGQRKYF
CDR3nt: TGTGCCAGCGTCCGGGGACAGCGGAAGTACTTC

j_gene: TRBJ1-5
abundance: few
v_gene: TRBV19
d_gene: TRBD1
CDR3aa: CASSPTGGYYQPQHF
CDR3nt: TGTGCCAGTAGTCCTACAGGGGGCTACTATCAGCCCCAGCATTTT

j_gene: TRBJ1-5
abundance: NA
v_gene: TRBV7-2
d_gene: TRBD1
CDR3aa: CASSGAGGTPQHF
CDR3nt: TGTGCCAGCAGTGGGGCAGGGGGTACGCCCCAGCATTTT

j_gene: TRBJ1-5
abundance: NA
v_gene: TRBV6-6
d_gene: NA
CDR3aa: CASGDRRDQPQHF
CDR3nt: TGTGCCAGCGGAGACAGGCGAGATCAGCCCCAGCATTTT

j_gene: TRBJ2-2
abundance: NA
v_gene: TRBV5-1
d_gene: NA
CDR3aa: CASRSNLGQQTGELFF
CDR3nt: TGCGCCAGCAGGTCTAACTTGGGGCAGCAGACCGGGGAGCTGTTTTTT

j_gene: TRBJ2-3
abundance: NA
v_gene: TRBV18
d_gene: TRBD2
CDR3aa: CASSPTSGNRGMTDTQYF
CDR3nt: TGTGCCAGCTCACCGACTAGCGGGAACCGCGGGATGACAGATACGCAGTATTTT

j_gene: TRBJ1-5
abundance: NA
v_gene: TRBV30
d_gene: NA
CDR3aa: CAWSVPGAYQPQHF
CDR3nt: TGTGCCTGGAGTGTACCAGGGGCCTATCAGCCCCAGCATTTT

j_gene: TRBJ2-7
abundance: NA
v_gene: TRBV25-1
d_gene: NA
CDR3aa: CASTKGGTGYEQYF
CDR3nt: TGTGCCAGCACCAAGGGGGGGACAGGCTACGAGCAGTACTTC

j_gene: TRBJ1-2
abundance: NA
v_gene: TRBV5-4
d_gene: NA
CDR3aa: CASSPVGQGTSGYTF
CDR3nt: TGTGCCAGCAGCCCGGTGGGGCAGGGAACGAGTGGCTACACCTTC

j_gene: TRBJ2-5
abundance: NA
v_gene: TRBV19
d_gene: NA
CDR3aa: CASSIGGAGETQYF
CDR3nt: TGTGCCAGTAGTATAGGCGGAGCGGGAGAGACCCAGTACTTC